The clone carrying this T cell receptor (beta chain) was observed once. What it binds is unknown. Sequenced by immunoSEQ multiplex PCR; TCRdb stores in-frame clones only, minus some. The data show approximately 82,000 clones, approximately 84% seen once. The data belong to a study of OX40 agonist ivuxolimab in advanced cancers. Study details: Partial responses occurred in three patients (one hepatocellular carcinoma, two cutaneous melanoma). Study-wide findings and caveats: At 0.1 to 3.0 mg/kg and by week 6, CD4+ and CD8+ T cells in the blood had expanded clonally. Among the lowest levels of clonal expansion were found in partial responders at 0.1-3.0 mg/kg.

Per germline, CDR1 MDHEN and CDR2 SYDVKM. Germline trimming cut 7 bases from V and 2 bases from J; bases unmatched to any gene: 13. This CDR3 has 17 residues. Baseline, cycle 4 day 1, and cycle 7 day 1 were the blood sampling points. The origin of this receptor is an adult with an advanced solid tumor such as melanoma, head and neck, liver or kidney cancer. The V call is TRBV28, the J call TRBJ2-3; 9 nucleotides line up with TRBD2. The specimen was CD4+ or CD8+ T cells sorted from blood, collected in a trial of the OX40 agonist ivuxolimab. CDR3 sequence reads: CASILRRGGINTDTQYF. DNA for the CDR3: TGTGCCAGCATCCTCCGGCGGGGGGGCATAAACACAGATACGCAGTATTTT.